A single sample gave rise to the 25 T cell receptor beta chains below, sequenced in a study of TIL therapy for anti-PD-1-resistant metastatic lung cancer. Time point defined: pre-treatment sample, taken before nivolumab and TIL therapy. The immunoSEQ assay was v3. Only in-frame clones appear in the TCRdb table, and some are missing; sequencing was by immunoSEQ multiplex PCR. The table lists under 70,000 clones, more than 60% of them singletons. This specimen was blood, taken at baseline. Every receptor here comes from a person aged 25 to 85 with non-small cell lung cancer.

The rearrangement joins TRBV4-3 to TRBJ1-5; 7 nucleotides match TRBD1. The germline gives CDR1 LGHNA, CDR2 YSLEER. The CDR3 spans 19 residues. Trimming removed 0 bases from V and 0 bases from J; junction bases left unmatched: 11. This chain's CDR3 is CASSQDHETGRDSNQPQHF. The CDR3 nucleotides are TGCGCCAGCAGCCAAGACCATGAGACAGGGAGGGATAGCAATCAGCCCCAGCATTTT.

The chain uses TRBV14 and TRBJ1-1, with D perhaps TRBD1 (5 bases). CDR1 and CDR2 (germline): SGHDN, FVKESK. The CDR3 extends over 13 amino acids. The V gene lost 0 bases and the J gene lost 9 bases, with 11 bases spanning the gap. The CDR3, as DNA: TGTGCCAGCAGCCAAGATTGGGGCGGTAAAGCTTTCTTT. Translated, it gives CASSQDWGGKAFF.

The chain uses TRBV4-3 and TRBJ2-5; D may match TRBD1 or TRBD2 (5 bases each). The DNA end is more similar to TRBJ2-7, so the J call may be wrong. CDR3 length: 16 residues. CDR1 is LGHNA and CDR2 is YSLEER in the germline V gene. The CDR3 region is CASSQEGPGTSYEQYF. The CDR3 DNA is TGCGCCAGCAGCCAAGAAGGACCCGGGACCTCCTACGAGCAGTACTTC.

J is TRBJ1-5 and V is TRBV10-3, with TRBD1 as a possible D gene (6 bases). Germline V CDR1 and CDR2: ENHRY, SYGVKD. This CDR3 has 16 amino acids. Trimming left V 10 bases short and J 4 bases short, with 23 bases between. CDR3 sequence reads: CATNPNQGLGNQPQHF. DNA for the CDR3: TGTGCCACAAACCCCAACCAGGGGCTTGGGAATCAGCCCCAGCATTTT.

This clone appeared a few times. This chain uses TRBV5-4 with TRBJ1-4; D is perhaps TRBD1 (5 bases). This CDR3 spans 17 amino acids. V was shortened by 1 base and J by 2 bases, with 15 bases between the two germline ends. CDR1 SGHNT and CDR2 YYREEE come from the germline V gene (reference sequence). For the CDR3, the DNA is TGTGCCAGCAGCTTGCTCGGGGCTCGATCCACTAATGAAAAACTGTTTTTT. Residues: CASSLLGARSTNEKLFF.

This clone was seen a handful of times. The CDR3 is CASSLSTEAFF. CDR3 bases: TGTGCCAGCAGTTTAAGCACTGAAGCTTTCTTT. The chain is built from TRBV28 and TRBJ1-1; no clear D. CDR3 size: 11 residues. The ends were cut back, 2 bases at V and 4 bases at J, with 2 bases in the middle. The germline V gene has CDR1 MDHEN and CDR2 SYDVKM.

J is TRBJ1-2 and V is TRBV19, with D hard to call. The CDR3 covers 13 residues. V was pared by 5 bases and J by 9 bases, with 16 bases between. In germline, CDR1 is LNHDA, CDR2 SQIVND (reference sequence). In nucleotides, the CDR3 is TGTGCCAGTAGTTTCGGGGAATTAGGGAGCTACACCTTC. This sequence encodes CASSFGELGSYTF.

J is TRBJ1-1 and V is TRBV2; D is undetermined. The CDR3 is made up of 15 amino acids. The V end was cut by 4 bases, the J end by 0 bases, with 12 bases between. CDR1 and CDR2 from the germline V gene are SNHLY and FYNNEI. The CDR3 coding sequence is TGTGCCAGCAGTGGTTCCAGCGCCCTGAACACTGAAGCTTTCTTT. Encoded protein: CASSGSSALNTEAFF.

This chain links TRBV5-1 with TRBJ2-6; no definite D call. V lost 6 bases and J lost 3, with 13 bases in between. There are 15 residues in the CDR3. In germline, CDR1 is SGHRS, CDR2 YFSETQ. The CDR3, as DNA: TGCGCCAGCAACTCCCCTATGAGTGGGGCCAACGTCCTGACTTTC. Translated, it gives CASNSPMSGANVLTF. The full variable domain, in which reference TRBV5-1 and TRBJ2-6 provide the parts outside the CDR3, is KAGVTQTPRYLIKTRGQQVTLSCSPISGHRSVSWYQQTPGQGLQFLFEYFSETQRNKGNFPGRFSGRQFSNSRSEMNVSTLELGDSALYLCASNSPMSGANVLTFGAGSRLTVL.

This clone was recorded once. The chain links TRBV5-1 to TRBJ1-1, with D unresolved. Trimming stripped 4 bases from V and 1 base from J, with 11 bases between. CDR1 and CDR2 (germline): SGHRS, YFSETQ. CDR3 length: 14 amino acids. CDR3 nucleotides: TGCGCCAGCAGCCCGCCCTTACCGAACACTGAAGCTTTCTTT. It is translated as CASSPPLPNTEAFF.

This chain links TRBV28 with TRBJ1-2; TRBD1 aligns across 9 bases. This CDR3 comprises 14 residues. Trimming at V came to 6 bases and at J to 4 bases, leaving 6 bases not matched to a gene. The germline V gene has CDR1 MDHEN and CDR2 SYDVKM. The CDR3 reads CASSTTDRGYGYTF. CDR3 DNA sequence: TGTGCCAGCAGCACCACGGACAGGGGCTATGGCTACACCTTC.

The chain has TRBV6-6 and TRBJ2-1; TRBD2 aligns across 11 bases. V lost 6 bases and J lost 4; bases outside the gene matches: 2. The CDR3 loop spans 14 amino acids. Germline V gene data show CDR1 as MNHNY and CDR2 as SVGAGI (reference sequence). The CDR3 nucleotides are TGTGCCAGCAGGGGACTAGCGGTATACAATGAGCAGTTCTTC. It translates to CASRGLAVYNEQFF.

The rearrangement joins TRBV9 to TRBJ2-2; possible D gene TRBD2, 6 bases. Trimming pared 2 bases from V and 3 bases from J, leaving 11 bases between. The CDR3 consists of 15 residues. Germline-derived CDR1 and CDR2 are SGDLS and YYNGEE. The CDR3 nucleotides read TGTGCCAGCAGCGTCGCGGGGCACTACACCGGGGAGCTGTTTTTT. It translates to CASSVAGHYTGELFF.

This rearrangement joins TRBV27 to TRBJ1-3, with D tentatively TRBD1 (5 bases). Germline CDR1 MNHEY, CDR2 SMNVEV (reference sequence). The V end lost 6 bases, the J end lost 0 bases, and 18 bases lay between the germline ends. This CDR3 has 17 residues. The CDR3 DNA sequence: TGTGCCAGCAGCTTTATATCTCCAGGGAGCTCTGGAAACACCATATATTTT. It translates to CASSFISPGSSGNTIYF.

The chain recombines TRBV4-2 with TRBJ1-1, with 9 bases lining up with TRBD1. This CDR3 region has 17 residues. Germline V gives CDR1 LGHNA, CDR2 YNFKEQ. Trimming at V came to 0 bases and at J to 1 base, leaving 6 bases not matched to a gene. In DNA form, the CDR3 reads TGTGCCAGCAGCCAAGATCAACAGGGGGCGGGGAACACTGAAGCTTTCTTT. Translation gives CASSQDQQGAGNTEAFF.

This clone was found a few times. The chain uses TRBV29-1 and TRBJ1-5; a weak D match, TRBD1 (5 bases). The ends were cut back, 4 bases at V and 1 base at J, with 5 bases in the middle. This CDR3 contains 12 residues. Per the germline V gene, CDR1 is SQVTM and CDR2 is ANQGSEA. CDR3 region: CSVAGSNQPQHF. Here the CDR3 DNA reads TGCAGCGTTGCAGGGAGCAATCAGCCCCAGCATTTT.

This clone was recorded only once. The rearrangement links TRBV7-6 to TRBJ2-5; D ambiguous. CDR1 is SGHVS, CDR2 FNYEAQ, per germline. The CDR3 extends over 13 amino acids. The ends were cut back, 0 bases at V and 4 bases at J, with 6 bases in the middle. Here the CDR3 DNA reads TGTGCCAGCAGCTTAGCGATAACAGAGACCCAGTACTTC. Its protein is CASSLAITETQYF. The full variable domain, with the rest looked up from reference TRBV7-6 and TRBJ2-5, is GAGVSQSPRYKVTKRGQDVALRCDPISGHVSLYWYRQALGQGPEFLTYFNYEAQQDKSGLPNDRFSAERPEGSISTLTIQRTEQRDSAMYRCASSLAITETQYFGPGTRLLVL.

In nucleotides, the CDR3 is TGTGCCAGCAGAGGTTGGAGGGTTGAACAGCCCCAGCATTTT. It encodes CASRGWRVEQPQHF. The rearrangement links TRBV2 to TRBJ1-5, with D unclear. V was cut by 6 bases and J by 7 bases, with 16 bases left in between. Looked up from germline, CDR1 is SNHLY and CDR2 is FYNNEI. The length of the CDR3 is 14 residues. Full variable domain (remainder filled in from reference TRBV2 and TRBJ1-5): EPEVTQTPSHQVTQMGQEVILRCVPISNHLYFYWYRQILGQKVEFLVSFYNNEISEKSEIFDDQFSVERPDGSNFTLKIRSTKLEDSAMYFCASRGWRVEQPQHFGDGTRLSIL.

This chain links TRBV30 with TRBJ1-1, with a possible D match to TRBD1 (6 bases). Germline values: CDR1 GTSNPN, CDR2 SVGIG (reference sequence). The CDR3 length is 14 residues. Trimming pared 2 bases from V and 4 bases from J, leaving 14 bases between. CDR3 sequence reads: CAWSRGDTRTEAFF. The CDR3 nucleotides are TGTGCCTGGAGTAGGGGGGACACCCGCACTGAAGCTTTCTTT.

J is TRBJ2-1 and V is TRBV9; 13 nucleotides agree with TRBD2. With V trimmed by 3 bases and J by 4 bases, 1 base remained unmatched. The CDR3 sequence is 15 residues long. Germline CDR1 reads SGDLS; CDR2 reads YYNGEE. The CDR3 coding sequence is TGTGCCAGCAGCGCGGGACTAGCGGGATACAATGAGCAGTTCTTC. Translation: CASSAGLAGYNEQFF.

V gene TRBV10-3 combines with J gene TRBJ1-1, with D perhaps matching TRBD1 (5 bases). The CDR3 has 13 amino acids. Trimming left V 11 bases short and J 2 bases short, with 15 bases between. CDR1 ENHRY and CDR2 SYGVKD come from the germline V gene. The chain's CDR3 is CAGSIRDNTEAFF. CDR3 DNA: TGTGCCGGATCAATCAGGGATAACACTGAAGCTTTCTTT.

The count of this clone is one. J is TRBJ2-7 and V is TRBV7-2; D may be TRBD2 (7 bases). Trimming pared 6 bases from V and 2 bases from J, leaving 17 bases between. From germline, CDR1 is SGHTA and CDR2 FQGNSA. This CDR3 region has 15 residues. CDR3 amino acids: CASRGQQGGTYEQYF. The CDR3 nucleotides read TGTGCCAGCAGGGGGCAACAGGGAGGGACCTACGAGCAGTACTTC.

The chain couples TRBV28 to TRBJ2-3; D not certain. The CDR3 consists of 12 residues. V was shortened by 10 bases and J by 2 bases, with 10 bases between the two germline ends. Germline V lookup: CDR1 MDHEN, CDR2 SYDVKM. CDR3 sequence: CATETSTDTQYF. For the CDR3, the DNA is TGTGCCACCGAGACTTCCACAGATACGCAGTATTTT. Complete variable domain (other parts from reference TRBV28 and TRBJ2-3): DVKVTQSSRYLVKRTGEKVFLECVQDMDHENMFWYRQDPGLGLRLIYFSYDVKMKEKGDIPEGYSVSREKKERFSLILESASTNQTSMYLCATETSTDTQYFGPGTRLTVL.

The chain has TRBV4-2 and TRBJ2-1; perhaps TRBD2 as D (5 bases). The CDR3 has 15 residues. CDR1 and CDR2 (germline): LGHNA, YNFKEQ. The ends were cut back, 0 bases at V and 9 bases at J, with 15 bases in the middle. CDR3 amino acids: CASSQDPPSTREQFF. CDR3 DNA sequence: TGTGCCAGCAGCCAAGACCCCCCTAGCACCCGTGAGCAGTTCTTC.

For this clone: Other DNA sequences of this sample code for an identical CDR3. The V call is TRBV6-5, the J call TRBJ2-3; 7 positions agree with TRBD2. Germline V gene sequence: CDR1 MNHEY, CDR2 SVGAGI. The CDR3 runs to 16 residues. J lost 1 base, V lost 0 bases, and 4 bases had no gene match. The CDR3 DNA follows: TGTGCCAGCAGTTACTCGGGGCTAGCGGGCACAGATACGCAGTATTTT. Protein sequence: CASSYSGLAGTDTQYF.